This T cell receptor (beta chain) is from a study of T cell repertoires in cytomegalovirus infection. From the reads, TCRdb called clonotypes with MiXCR, one entry per CDR3 protein. Of under 50,000 distinct CDR3 sequences in the sample, roughly 22% were seen once. This clonotype was counted between two and nine times. Its antigen remains unknown. V dropped 0 bases and J dropped 7 bases, with 10 bases sitting between them. The CDR3 has 13 amino acids. In germline, CDR1 is SGDLS, CDR2 YYNGEE. This receptor was obtained from a human donor in good health (CMV status not recorded). Some clones in this sample may be carry-over from other donors' samples. The rearrangement uses TRBV9 and TRBJ1-2; D unresolved. Material for sequencing was PBMCs, sequenced either directly or after in vitro stimulation (not recorded which). DNA of the CDR3: TGTGCCAGCAGCGTAGGGGCAGGCTTTGGCTACACCTTC. It encodes CASSVGAGFGYTF.